Listed below are T cell receptor beta chains from one sample, sequenced in a study of cytomegalovirus exposure and HLA in healthy donors. Produced via immunoSEQ multiplex PCR; TCRdb's table is partial and in-frame only. The sample records tens of thousands of clones, around 79% being singletons. Sequencing was done on a sample of PBMCs. The receptor set was obtained from a woman aged 30 to 39 in good health and CMV-seropositive. Both conserved end residues are part of each CDR3. D genes are given only for firm matches. Clone size is given for some rows only: seen once, a few or many times, or a class if the clone is expanded.

v_gene	d_gene	abundance	j_gene	CDR3aa	CDR3nt
TRBV4-3	.	.	TRBJ1-1	CASSQDQGMNTEAFF	TGCGCCAGCAGCCAAGATCAGGGGATGAACACTGAAGCTTTCTTT
TRBV19	TRBD1	.	TRBJ2-7	CASSIVGTGSYEQYF	TGTGCCAGTAGTATAGTCGGGACAGGTTCCTACGAGCAGTACTTC
TRBV6-1	.	.	TRBJ1-2	CASSEAVVTYGYTF	TGTGCCAGCAGTGAAGCGGTAGTAACCTATGGCTACACCTTC
TRBV4-2	.	.	TRBJ2-3	CASSHGRGDRAADTQYF	TGTGCCAGCAGCCATGGGCGGGGCGACCGGGCGGCAGATACGCAGTATTTT
TRBV7-9	TRBD1	.	TRBJ1-3	CASIRQGIGNTIYF	TGTGCCAGCATTAGACAGGGGATCGGAAACACCATATATTTT
TRBV9	.	.	TRBJ2-5	CASSPLGGLQETQYF	TGTGCCAGCAGCCCCCTAGGAGGACTTCAAGAGACCCAGTACTTC
TRBV5-6	.	.	TRBJ2-7	CASSFGRSKNYEQYF	TGTGCCAGCAGCTTTGGCCGGAGCAAGAACTACGAGCAGTACTTC
TRBV7-3	TRBD2	.	TRBJ2-5	CASSLAGGETQYF	TGTGCCAGCAGCTTAGCGGGAGGTGAGACCCAGTACTTC
TRBV9	TRBD2	.	TRBJ2-2	CASSVGPSGDTGELFF	TGTGCCAGCAGCGTCGGACCTAGCGGGGATACCGGGGAGCTGTTTTTT
TRBV29-1	.	.	TRBJ2-1	CSVDSYNEQFF	TGCAGCGTTGACAGCTACAATGAGCAGTTCTTC
TRBV7-3	TRBD2	.	TRBJ2-1	CASSPRTSGSNEQFF	TGTGCCAGCAGCCCGAGGACTAGCGGGAGTAATGAGCAGTTCTTC
TRBV5-1	.	.	TRBJ2-5	CASSPDMGARALNF	TGCGCCAGCAGCCCGGACATGGGGGCGCGGGCCCTTAACTTC
TRBV4-1	.	.	TRBJ1-1	CASSPGMGARDTEAFF	TGCGCCAGCAGCCCCGGGATGGGGGCTCGGGACACTGAAGCTTTCTTT
TRBV10-3	TRBD1	once	TRBJ2-7	CATNVGRGYEQYF	TGTGCCACAAATGTGGGCAGGGGGTACGAGCAGTACTTC
TRBV2	.	.	TRBJ2-3	CASSETGTDTQYF	TGTGCCAGCAGTGAAACAGGGACAGATACGCAGTATTTT
TRBV25-1	.	.	TRBJ1-6	CASSEDLGGDSPLHF	TGTGCCAGCAGTGAAGATCTGGGAGGGGATTCACCCCTCCACTTT
TRBV19	.	.	TRBJ2-7	CASSIETGEGYEQYF	TGTGCCAGTAGTATTGAGACAGGGGAGGGCTACGAGCAGTACTTC
TRBV7-9	.	.	TRBJ1-2	CASSLADRPYGYTF	TGTGCCAGCAGCTTAGCGGACAGACCCTATGGCTACACCTTC
TRBV30	TRBD1	.	TRBJ1-4	CAWSMGQGGEKLFF	TGTGCCTGGAGTATGGGACAGGGAGGGGAAAAACTGTTTTTT
TRBV15	TRBD2	once	TRBJ2-5	CATSRDKTSGETQYF	TGTGCCACCAGCAGAGATAAGACTAGCGGGGAGACCCAGTACTTC
TRBV11-2	.	.	TRBJ2-3	CASSSTDTQYF	TGTGCCAGCAGCTCGACAGATACGCAGTATTTT
TRBV5-1	TRBD1	.	TRBJ1-4	CASSLGRDRGQRNEKLFF	TGCGCCAGCAGCTTGGGACGGGACAGGGGGCAGCGGAATGAAAAACTGTTTTTT
TRBV19	TRBD1	few	TRBJ1-5	CASRGETGVGNAPQHF	TGTGCCAGTAGAGGAGAGACAGGGGTGGGTAATGCGCCCCAGCATTTT
TRBV7-9	.	.	TRBJ1-1	CASSLGGFTEAFF	TGTGCCAGCAGCTTAGGCGGGTTCACTGAAGCTTTCTTT
TRBV12-2	.	.	TRBJ2-7	CASPALLIGTGNYEQYF	TGTGCAAGTCCCGCCCTGTTGATCGGGACAGGTAACTACGAGCAGTACTTC
TRBV2	.	.	TRBJ2-7	CASSTPSSYEQYF	TGTGCCAGCAGCACCCCGAGCTCCTACGAGCAGTACTTC
TRBV18	TRBD2	.	TRBJ2-3	CASSLRTSLTDTQYF	TGTGCCAGCTCACTAAGGACTAGCCTCACAGATACGCAGTATTTT
TRBV7-3	.	.	TRBJ2-1	CASSLARSSYNEQFF	TGTGCCAGCAGCTTAGCTAGGTCATCCTACAATGAGCAGTTCTTC
TRBV27	TRBD2	once	TRBJ2-7	CASSSLAGSYEQYF	TGTGCCAGCAGTTCACTAGCGGGGTCCTACGAGCAGTACTTC
TRBV5-1	TRBD2	.	TRBJ2-1	CASSLEASGVYNEQFF	TGCGCCAGCAGCTTAGAGGCTAGCGGGGTATACAATGAGCAGTTCTTC
TRBV7-9	.	.	TRBJ2-5	CASSLYARAETQYF	TGTGCCAGCAGCTTATATGCGCGGGCAGAGACCCAGTACTTC